These T cell receptor beta chains were read from a single sample in a study of shared clonotypes between healthy human individuals. Generated by immunoSEQ multiplex PCR, the TCRdb table keeps only in-frame clones and is missing some. In the table there are 2 million to 2.5 million clones, about nine tenths of which are singletons. The specimen was naive CD4+ T cells from PBMCs. These receptor sequences come from a man younger than 35 in good health. Some clones in this sample may be carry-over from other donors' samples. The CDR3 runs from the conserved cysteine through the conserved F or W. Each record gives: CDR3 length, D gene, V gene, J gene, clone size, CDR3 protein, CDR3 DNA. The D gene is left open where the match is weak. A clone size is listed for some rows: how often the clone was seen (once, few, many), or a class if it is expanded.

CDR3 length: 13
D gene: -
V gene: TRBV6-4
J gene: TRBJ1-1
clone size: -
CDR3 protein: CASSAQGDTEAFF
CDR3 DNA: TGTGCCAGCAGTGCACAGGGTGACACTGAAGCTTTCTTT

CDR3 length: 14
D gene: -
V gene: TRBV6-1
J gene: TRBJ1-5
clone size: -
CDR3 protein: CASSAENSNQPQHF
CDR3 DNA: TGTGCCAGCAGCGCTGAGAATAGCAATCAGCCCCAGCATTTT

CDR3 length: 13
D gene: TRBD1
V gene: TRBV19
J gene: TRBJ1-2
clone size: -
CDR3 protein: CASSSTGGYGYTF
CDR3 DNA: TGTGCCAGTAGTAGTACAGGGGGCTATGGCTACACCTTC

CDR3 length: 15
D gene: -
V gene: TRBV6-1
J gene: TRBJ1-5
clone size: -
CDR3 protein: CASSEQYYSNQPQHF
CDR3 DNA: TGTGCCAGCAGTGAACAGTATTATAGCAATCAGCCCCAGCATTTT

CDR3 length: 15
D gene: -
V gene: TRBV7-9
J gene: TRBJ2-3
clone size: -
CDR3 protein: CASSLLLPSTDTQYF
CDR3 DNA: TGTGCCAGCAGCTTATTACTACCTAGCACAGATACGCAGTATTTT

CDR3 length: 17
D gene: -
V gene: TRBV7-8
J gene: TRBJ2-7
clone size: -
CDR3 protein: CASSSLGRGGLTYEQYF
CDR3 DNA: TGTGCCAGCAGCTCCCTGGGTAGGGGGGGCCTGACCTACGAGCAGTACTTC

CDR3 length: 14
D gene: -
V gene: TRBV28
J gene: TRBJ1-3
clone size: -
CDR3 protein: CASSFRSNGNTIYF
CDR3 DNA: TGTGCCAGCAGTTTCCGTAGTAATGGAAACACCATATATTTT

CDR3 length: 13
D gene: -
V gene: TRBV29-1
J gene: TRBJ2-2
clone size: -
CDR3 protein: CSVEGEDTGELFF
CDR3 DNA: TGCAGCGTTGAGGGGGAGGACACCGGGGAGCTGTTTTTT

CDR3 length: 13
D gene: -
V gene: TRBV27
J gene: TRBJ2-7
clone size: -
CDR3 protein: CASSLFGSYEQYF
CDR3 DNA: TGTGCCAGCAGTTTATTTGGCTCCTACGAGCAGTACTTC

CDR3 length: 14
D gene: -
V gene: TRBV7-2
J gene: TRBJ2-5
clone size: -
CDR3 protein: CASSQLGPRETQYF
CDR3 DNA: TGTGCCAGCAGCCAACTGGGACCCCGGGAGACCCAGTACTTC

CDR3 length: 14
D gene: -
V gene: TRBV6-5
J gene: TRBJ1-1
clone size: -
CDR3 protein: CASSLNRAATEAFF
CDR3 DNA: TGTGCCAGTTCGTTAAACAGGGCTGCAACTGAAGCTTTCTTT

CDR3 length: 15
D gene: -
V gene: TRBV5-1
J gene: TRBJ2-1
clone size: -
CDR3 protein: CASSLDPGFYNEQFF
CDR3 DNA: TGCGCCAGCAGCTTGGATCCCGGCTTCTACAATGAGCAGTTCTTC

CDR3 length: 15
D gene: TRBD1
V gene: TRBV28
J gene: TRBJ2-7
clone size: -
CDR3 protein: CASSTPGQGVSEQYF
CDR3 DNA: TGTGCCAGCAGTACCCCGGGACAGGGGGTGTCCGAGCAGTACTTC

CDR3 length: 15
D gene: -
V gene: TRBV6-1
J gene: TRBJ1-5
clone size: -
CDR3 protein: CASSEIPGGNQPQHF
CDR3 DNA: TGTGCCAGCAGTGAAATCCCGGGAGGGAATCAGCCCCAGCATTTT

CDR3 length: 15
D gene: TRBD2
V gene: TRBV5-1
J gene: TRBJ2-1
clone size: -
CDR3 protein: CASSSGAGGGNEQFF
CDR3 DNA: TGCGCCAGCAGCTCGGGGGCGGGAGGTGGGAATGAGCAGTTCTTC

CDR3 length: 17
D gene: -
V gene: TRBV7-3
J gene: TRBJ2-3
clone size: -
CDR3 protein: CASSLSGGAILTDTQYF
CDR3 DNA: TGTGCCAGCAGCTTATCCGGAGGAGCGATACTCACAGATACGCAGTATTTT

CDR3 length: 16
D gene: -
V gene: TRBV7-2
J gene: TRBJ2-7
clone size: -
CDR3 protein: CASSPSDRSLSYEQYF
CDR3 DNA: TGTGCCAGCAGCCCGTCCGACAGGTCCCTCTCCTACGAGCAGTACTTC

CDR3 length: 17
D gene: TRBD1
V gene: TRBV19
J gene: TRBJ2-3
clone size: once
CDR3 protein: CASSTFRQGSGVGTQYF
CDR3 DNA: TGTGCCAGTAGTACCTTTAGACAGGGCTCTGGGGTCGGGACGCAGTATTTT

CDR3 length: 17
D gene: TRBD1
V gene: TRBV13
J gene: TRBJ1-2
clone size: once
CDR3 protein: CASSRTGGASRNYGYTF
CDR3 DNA: TGTGCCAGCAGCCGGACAGGGGGCGCGTCCCGAAACTATGGCTACACCTTC

CDR3 length: 18
D gene: -
V gene: TRBV28
J gene: TRBJ1-5
clone size: -
CDR3 protein: CASRGGGVISSSNQPQHF
CDR3 DNA: TGTGCCAGCAGGGGTGGGGGGGTGATTTCTTCCAGCAATCAGCCCCAGCATTTT

CDR3 length: 16
D gene: -
V gene: TRBV6-5
J gene: TRBJ2-7
clone size: once
CDR3 protein: CASSYSSVSPSYEQYF
CDR3 DNA: TGTGCCAGCAGTTACTCGTCAGTGTCCCCCTCCTACGAGCAGTACTTC

CDR3 length: 17
D gene: TRBD2
V gene: TRBV2
J gene: TRBJ2-7
clone size: -
CDR3 protein: CASSEEHKREPAYEQYF
CDR3 DNA: TGTGCCAGCAGTGAAGAGCACAAGCGGGAGCCAGCCTACGAGCAGTACTTC

CDR3 length: 14
D gene: -
V gene: TRBV7-2
J gene: TRBJ2-7
clone size: -
CDR3 protein: CASSLAGEAYEQYF
CDR3 DNA: TGTGCCAGCAGCTTAGCGGGGGAGGCCTACGAGCAGTACTTC

CDR3 length: 14
D gene: -
V gene: TRBV5-4
J gene: TRBJ2-5
clone size: -
CDR3 protein: CASSLVGGQETQYF
CDR3 DNA: TGTGCCAGCAGCTTGGTGGGCGGCCAAGAGACCCAGTACTTC

CDR3 length: 17
D gene: -
V gene: TRBV7-9
J gene: TRBJ2-7
clone size: -
CDR3 protein: CASSLLGVGNSLYEQYF
CDR3 DNA: TGTGCCAGCAGCTTACTCGGTGTGGGGAACTCCCTCTACGAGCAGTACTTC

CDR3 length: 15
D gene: TRBD2
V gene: TRBV7-9
J gene: TRBJ2-1
clone size: -
CDR3 protein: CASSSGLAEGDEQFF
CDR3 DNA: TGTGCCAGCAGCTCGGGACTAGCGGAAGGAGATGAGCAGTTCTTC

CDR3 length: 17
D gene: TRBD1
V gene: TRBV7-8
J gene: TRBJ1-2
clone size: -
CDR3 protein: CASSLANRDRGNDGYTF
CDR3 DNA: TGTGCCAGCAGCTTAGCGAATCGGGACAGGGGAAACGATGGCTACACCTTC

CDR3 length: 15
D gene: -
V gene: TRBV28
J gene: TRBJ2-7
clone size: once
CDR3 protein: CASSFRENPAYEQYF
CDR3 DNA: TGTGCCAGCAGTTTCAGGGAAAACCCTGCCTACGAGCAGTACTTC

CDR3 length: 15
D gene: TRBD2
V gene: TRBV5-4
J gene: TRBJ2-1
clone size: -
CDR3 protein: CASSYLAGIDNEQFF
CDR3 DNA: TGTGCCAGCAGCTACCTAGCGGGGATCGATAATGAGCAGTTCTTC

CDR3 length: 15
D gene: -
V gene: TRBV5-1
J gene: TRBJ2-3
clone size: -
CDR3 protein: CASSLVVAGTDTQYF
CDR3 DNA: TGCGCCAGCAGCTTGGTAGTAGCAGGCACAGATACGCAGTATTTT

CDR3 length: 19
D gene: TRBD2
V gene: TRBV10-3
J gene: TRBJ2-4
clone size: -
CDR3 protein: CAISESGTSGSWGKNIQYF
CDR3 DNA: TGTGCCATCAGTGAGTCGGGGACTAGCGGGAGCTGGGGCAAAAACATTCAGTACTTC

CDR3 length: 11
D gene: TRBD1
V gene: TRBV28
J gene: TRBJ2-5
clone size: -
CDR3 protein: CASSVRDRVDF
CDR3 DNA: TGTGCCAGCAGCGTCCGGGACAGGGTCGACTTC

CDR3 length: 14
D gene: TRBD1
V gene: TRBV6-1
J gene: TRBJ1-2
clone size: -
CDR3 protein: CASRTGGEDYGYTF
CDR3 DNA: TGTGCCAGCCGGACAGGGGGTGAAGACTATGGCTACACCTTC

CDR3 length: 16
D gene: -
V gene: TRBV2
J gene: TRBJ2-2
clone size: -
CDR3 protein: CASTYQNPSVGGELFF
CDR3 DNA: TGTGCCAGCACCTACCAGAACCCTTCAGTGGGCGGGGAGCTGTTTTTT

CDR3 length: 16
D gene: -
V gene: TRBV7-2
J gene: TRBJ2-7
clone size: -
CDR3 protein: CASSIQPAKSSYEQYF
CDR3 DNA: TGTGCCAGCAGTATACAACCGGCGAAGAGCTCCTACGAGCAGTACTTC

CDR3 length: 11
D gene: TRBD1
V gene: TRBV10-3
J gene: TRBJ1-2
clone size: -
CDR3 protein: CATTTGEGYTF
CDR3 DNA: TGTGCCACGACGACAGGGGAAGGCTACACCTTC

CDR3 length: 17
D gene: TRBD1
V gene: TRBV5-1
J gene: TRBJ2-1
clone size: -
CDR3 protein: CASSLYRGISSYNEQFF
CDR3 DNA: TGCGCCAGCAGCTTATACAGGGGCATAAGCTCCTACAATGAGCAGTTCTTC

CDR3 length: 14
D gene: -
V gene: TRBV6-6
J gene: TRBJ1-5
clone size: -
CDR3 protein: CASSPRVSSQPQHF
CDR3 DNA: TGTGCCAGCAGTCCCAGGGTCAGCAGTCAGCCCCAGCATTTT

CDR3 length: 15
D gene: -
V gene: TRBV27
J gene: TRBJ2-3
clone size: -
CDR3 protein: CASSSLGTRTDTQYF
CDR3 DNA: TGTGCCAGCAGTTCGTTGGGGACTCGCACAGATACGCAGTATTTT

CDR3 length: 16
D gene: TRBD2
V gene: TRBV7-2
J gene: TRBJ2-7
clone size: once
CDR3 protein: CASSLELAVASYEQYF
CDR3 DNA: TGTGCCAGCAGCTTAGAACTAGCGGTAGCCTCCTACGAGCAGTACTTC

CDR3 length: 11
D gene: -
V gene: TRBV18
J gene: TRBJ2-7
clone size: -
CDR3 protein: CASSPGFEQYF
CDR3 DNA: TGTGCCAGCTCACCAGGGTTCGAGCAGTACTTC